This passage covers 23 T cell receptor beta chains from one sample sequenced in a study of blood T cell repertoires in COVID-19 (dated by TCRdb to the early 2020s). Library preparation used the immunoSEQ multiplex PCR assay. Held by TCRdb, this immuneACCESS table contains in-frame sequences only and omits some clones. Under half of the omission traces to an unresolved V gene where checked; the cause of the rest is unknown. Present in this sample are 150,000 to 200,000 clones, less than 90% of which were seen just once. The ten largest clones represent less than 25% of the sample. The sequencing input was peripheral blood. These receptors came from a man in his sixties or seventies with active or convalescent COVID-19.

The chain recombines TRBV6-2 or TRBV6-3 with TRBJ1-1, with 7 bases identical to TRBD1. With 5 bases clipped from V and 0 bases from J, the junction kept 3 bases outside the gene matches. The CDR3 length is 14 residues. CDR1 is MNHEY, CDR2 SVGEGT, per germline. The CDR3 is CASSSRGLNTEAFF. CDR3 nucleotide sequence: TGTGCCAGCAGTAGCAGGGGGTTGAACACTGAAGCTTTCTTT.

The V call is TRBV6-1, the J call TRBJ2-7; a possible D gene is TRBD2 (5 bases). The CDR3 is made up of 14 amino acids. Trimming took 2 bases from V and 7 from J, leaving 15 bases between them. CDR1 MNHNS and CDR2 SASEGT come from the germline V gene. CDR3 DNA: TGTGCCAGCAGTGAAATAACTTACCCGGGAGAGCAGTACTTC. Translated: CASSEITYPGEQYF.

The chain links TRBV3-1 (or the pseudogene TRBV3-2) to TRBJ2-5, with a possible D match to TRBD2 (5 bases). The CDR3 totals 16 residues. Germline-derived CDR1 and CDR2 are LGHDT and YNNKEL (reference sequence). V lost 1 base and J 5 bases, leaving 17 bases between the germline ends. DNA of the CDR3: TGTGCCAGCAGCCAAGGGGTTGCTAGCCTCGGGGAGACCCAGTACTTC. Its translation is CASSQGVASLGETQYF.

The sample holds a few counts of this clone. The CDR3 is CASSPGTNLYNEQFF. DNA of the CDR3: TGTGCCAGCAGCCCGGGGACTAATCTTTACAATGAGCAGTTCTTC. This sequence joins TRBV7-9 and TRBJ2-1; 7 nucleotides agree with TRBD2. Per germline, CDR1 SEHNR and CDR2 FQNEAQ (reference sequence). Trimming removed 5 bases from V and 4 bases from J; junction bases left unmatched: 8. CDR3 size: 15 residues.

This clone appeared once. J is TRBJ1-4 and V is TRBV4-1; TRBD1 matches 9 bases. Looked up from germline, CDR1 is MGHRA and CDR2 is YSYEKL. After removal of 2 bases from V and 0 bases from J, the junction contained 4 bases not matched to a gene. The CDR3 totals 17 residues. CDR3 residues: CASSQTNRGPTNEKLFF. The CDR3 DNA reads TGCGCCAGCAGCCAAACAAACAGGGGGCCAACTAATGAAAAACTGTTTTTT.

V is TRBV28 and J is TRBJ2-7; 12 bases agree with TRBD2. CDR3 size: 15 residues. CDR1 MDHEN and CDR2 SYDVKM come from the germline V gene. Trimming at V came to 5 bases and at J to 2 bases, leaving 4 bases not matched to a gene. The DNA for the CDR3 is TGTGCCAGCAGTGAGACTAGCGGGAGAGCCTACGAGCAGTACTTC. It is translated as CASSETSGRAYEQYF.

The chain uses TRBV3-1 (or the pseudogene TRBV3-2) and TRBJ2-1, with a weak D call TRBD2 (5 bases). The germline V and J ends were trimmed by 4 bases and 12 bases, with 13 bases remaining between them. This CDR3 comprises 12 residues. Germline assignment: CDR1 LGHDT and CDR2 YNNKEL (reference sequence). CDR3 protein: CASSPSGRGQFF. CDR3 nucleotides: TGTGCCAGCAGCCCGTCGGGTCGGGGGCAGTTCTTC.

This chain uses TRBV9 with TRBJ2-2, with D possibly TRBD2 on 5 matching bases. The germline V gene has CDR1 SGDLS and CDR2 YYNGEE. The CDR3 totals 15 residues. V was pared by 3 bases and J by 2 bases, with 11 bases between. The CDR3 here is CASSAGLTNTGELFF. The CDR3 DNA is TGTGCCAGCAGCGCGGGATTGACTAACACCGGGGAGCTGTTTTTT.

This chain connects TRBV2 to TRBJ2-1; D gene ambiguous. Trimming pared 0 bases from V and 4 bases from J, leaving 7 bases between. From germline, CDR1 is SNHLY and CDR2 FYNNEI. This CDR3 is 14 amino acids long. For the CDR3, the DNA is TGTGCCAGCAGTGAAGCAGGCGGTTACAATGAGCAGTTCTTC. The encoded protein is CASSEAGGYNEQFF.

The chain combines TRBV3-1 (or the pseudogene TRBV3-2) with TRBJ1-3; 7 bases map to TRBD1. The CDR3 is 14 amino acids. Germline CDR1 reads LGHDT; CDR2 reads YNNKEL (reference sequence). V shed 2 bases, J shed 3 bases, and the junction held 1 base outside the gene matches. In DNA form, the CDR3 reads TGTGCCAGCAGCCAAAGGGGGCATGGAAACACCATATATTTT. This sequence encodes CASSQRGHGNTIYF.

The V call is TRBV7-2, the J call TRBJ2-4; D is perhaps TRBD2 (5 bases). V dropped 4 bases and J dropped 7 bases, with 17 bases sitting between them. This CDR3 comprises 15 residues. Germline lookup yields CDR1 SGHTA and CDR2 FQGNSA. CDR3 sequence (DNA): TGTGCCAGCAGCTGGACTCGTGAGGCCGGGAACATTCAGTACTTC. It yields the protein CASSWTREAGNIQYF.

The chain joins TRBV6-2 or TRBV6-3 to TRBJ1-5; no clear D gene. Germline V lookup: CDR1 MNHEY, CDR2 SVGEGT. This CDR3 comprises 16 residues. V was cut by 5 bases and J by 5 bases, with 19 bases left in between. The DNA of the CDR3 is TGTGCCAGCAGTACAAATCCGAGGGTGTTGGATCAGCCCCAGCATTTT. Its translation is CASSTNPRVLDQPQHF.

The chain couples TRBV25-1 to TRBJ1-1; TRBD1 agrees at 10 bases. The germline V gene encodes CDR1 MGHDK and CDR2 SYGVNS. The trim removed 1 base at V and 4 bases at J, leaving 3 bases unmatched. This CDR3 spans 15 amino acids. This chain's CDR3 is CASSEWDRGGTEAFF. In DNA form, the CDR3 reads TGTGCCAGCAGTGAATGGGACAGGGGAGGCACTGAAGCTTTCTTT.

V usage is TRBV28 and J usage is TRBJ1-5; TRBD1 might be the D (6 bases). V was shortened by 1 base and J by 15 bases, with 13 bases between the two germline ends. CDR1 is MDHEN, CDR2 SYDVKM, per germline. The CDR3 consists of 12 residues. CDR3 in amino acids: CASSLLTGSVHF. CDR3 DNA sequence: TGTGCCAGCAGTTTATTGACAGGTTCGGTGCATTTT.

V usage is TRBV13 and J usage is TRBJ2-1; D is undetermined. The CDR3 is made up of 13 amino acids. From germline, CDR1 is PRHDT and CDR2 FYEKMQ (reference sequence). Trimming removed 5 bases at V and 6 bases at J, with 11 bases between. Written as DNA, the CDR3 is TGTGCCAGCAGCCCCCTCCCGGGCAATGAGCAGTTCTTC. It specifies CASSPLPGNEQFF.

V and J are TRBV15 and TRBJ1-1, with D tentatively TRBD1 (6 bases). CDR3 size: 19 residues. Germline CDR1 and CDR2: LNHNV and YYDKDF (reference sequence). V was clipped by 9 bases and J by 6 bases, with 35 bases between them. The CDR3 DNA reads TGTGCCACTGCGGCGGATGGGACACTCCAAATTGGGACGATCCCTGAAGCTTTCTTT. This gives the protein CATAADGTLQIGTIPEAFF.

CDR3 residues: CAIRGTSAGEQFF. CDR3 coding DNA: TGTGCCATCAGAGGGACTAGCGCGGGTGAGCAGTTCTTC. The chain joins TRBV10-3 to TRBJ2-1; 10 positions match TRBD2. The junction had 5 bases not matched to a gene; V was cut back by 6 bases and J by 9 bases. CDR1 ENHRY and CDR2 SYGVKD come from the germline V gene. CDR3 length equals 13 residues.

This clone appeared a few times. V usage is TRBV6-5 and J usage is TRBJ1-2, with 7 bases lining up with TRBD1. This CDR3 has 14 amino acids. V lost 6 bases to trimming and J lost 3 bases; unmatched junction nucleotides: 7. From germline, CDR1 is MNHEY and CDR2 SVGAGI. The CDR3 loop is CASRSPTGYYGYTF. The CDR3, as DNA: TGTGCCAGCAGATCCCCGACAGGGTACTATGGCTACACCTTC.

CDR3 sequence: CASKEEGPVNTEAFF. The CDR3 nucleotides are TGTGCCAGTAAAGAGGAGGGGCCAGTGAACACTGAAGCTTTCTTT. The genes are TRBV19 and TRBJ1-1; D is perhaps TRBD1 (5 bases). Germline CDR1 is LNHDA and CDR2 is SQIVND (reference sequence). Trimming removed 7 bases from V and 0 bases from J, with 15 bases in between. CDR3 length: 15 amino acids. Full variable domain (rest looked up from reference TRBV19 and TRBJ1-1): DGGITQSPKYLFRKEGQNVTLSCEQNLNHDAMYWYRQDPGQGLRLIYYSQIVNDFQKGDIAEGYSVSREKKESFPLTVTSAQKNPTAFYLCASKEEGPVNTEAFFGQGTRLTVV.

The rearrangement links TRBV27 to TRBJ2-7, with D perhaps TRBD1 (6 bases). V was trimmed by 6 bases and J by 3 bases, leaving 15 bases between them. Germline V gene data show CDR1 as MNHEY and CDR2 as SMNVEV (reference sequence). CDR3 length: 14 residues. In nucleotides, the CDR3 is TGTGCCAGCAGGCGAGCACAGGGTGTCTACGAGCAGTACTTC. Protein: CASRRAQGVYEQYF.

In this sample, this clone turned up once. V and J are TRBV6-5 and TRBJ1-6; 8 bases fit TRBD1. There are 15 residues in the CDR3. With V trimmed by 6 bases and J by 6 bases, 7 bases remained unmatched. The V gene's germline CDR1 is MNHEY and CDR2 SVGAGI. Here the CDR3 DNA reads TGTGCCAGCAGACTCACAGGGGGAGGTAATTCACCCCTCCACTTT. Its protein is CASRLTGGGNSPLHF.

The CDR3 protein is CASSLTGNGYTF. DNA for the CDR3: TGTGCCAGCAGCTTGACAGGGAATGGCTACACCTTC. The chain couples TRBV7-9 to TRBJ1-2; 7 bases align to TRBD1. CDR1 and CDR2 (germline): SEHNR, FQNEAQ (reference sequence). V lost 3 bases to trimming and J lost 6 bases; unmatched junction nucleotides: 1. This CDR3 spans 12 amino acids.

V is TRBV7-3 and J is TRBJ1-2; no reliable D call. Germline V gene lookup returns CDR1 SGHTA and CDR2 FQGTGA. V lost 5 bases and J 5 bases, leaving 12 bases between the germline ends. The CDR3 contains 13 residues. The DNA of the CDR3 is TGTGCCAGCAGCCCGGGGTACGGTTATGGCTACACCTTC. It translates to CASSPGYGYGYTF.